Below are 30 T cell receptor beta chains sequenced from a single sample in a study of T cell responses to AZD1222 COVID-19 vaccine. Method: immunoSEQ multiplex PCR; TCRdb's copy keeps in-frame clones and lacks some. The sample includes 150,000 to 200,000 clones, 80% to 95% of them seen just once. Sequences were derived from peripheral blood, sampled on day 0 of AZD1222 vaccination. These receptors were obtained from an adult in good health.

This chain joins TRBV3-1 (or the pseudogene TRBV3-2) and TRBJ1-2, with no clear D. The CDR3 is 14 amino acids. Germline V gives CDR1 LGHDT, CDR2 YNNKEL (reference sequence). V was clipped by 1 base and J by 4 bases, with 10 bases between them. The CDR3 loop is CASSQGTGSYGYTF. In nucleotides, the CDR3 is TGTGCCAGCAGCCAAGGAACCGGTTCCTATGGCTACACCTTC.

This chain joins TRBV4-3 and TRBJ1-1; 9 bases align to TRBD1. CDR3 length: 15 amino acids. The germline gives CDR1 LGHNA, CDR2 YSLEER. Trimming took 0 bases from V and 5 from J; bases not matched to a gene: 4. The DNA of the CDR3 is TGCGCCAGCAGCCAAGACTCGACAGGGGGAACTGAAGCTTTCTTT. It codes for CASSQDSTGGTEAFF.

The CDR3 spells CASAGQGTGELFF. In DNA form, the CDR3 reads TGTGCCAGCGCGGGACAGGGAACCGGGGAGCTGTTTTTT. J is TRBJ2-2 and V is TRBV7-2; 9 bases align to TRBD1. This CDR3 region has 13 residues. The V gene's germline CDR1 is SGHTA and CDR2 FQGNSA. After removal of 8 bases from V and 5 bases from J, the junction contained 3 bases not matched to a gene.

CDR3 sequence reads: CASSPGQGSLNEKLFF. CDR3 nucleotides: TGTGCCAGTAGTCCAGGACAGGGAAGCTTAAATGAAAAACTGTTTTTT. The chain uses TRBV19 and TRBJ1-4, with 8 bases identical to TRBD1. Germline V gene sequence: CDR1 LNHDA, CDR2 SQIVND (reference sequence). With 5 bases clipped from V and 5 bases from J, the junction kept 10 bases outside the gene matches. This CDR3 region has 16 residues.

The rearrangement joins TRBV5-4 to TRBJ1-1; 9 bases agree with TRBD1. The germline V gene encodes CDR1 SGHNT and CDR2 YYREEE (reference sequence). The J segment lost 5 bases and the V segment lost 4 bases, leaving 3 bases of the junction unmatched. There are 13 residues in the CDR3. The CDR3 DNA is TGTGCCAGCAGCGGTGGACAGGGGACTGAAGCTTTCTTT. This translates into CASSGGQGTEAFF.

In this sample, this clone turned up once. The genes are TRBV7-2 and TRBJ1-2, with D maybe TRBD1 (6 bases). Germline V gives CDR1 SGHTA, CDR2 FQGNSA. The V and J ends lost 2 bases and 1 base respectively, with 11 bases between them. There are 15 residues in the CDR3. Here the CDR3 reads CASSLRQVNNYGYTF. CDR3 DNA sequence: TGTGCCAGCAGCTTACGACAGGTGAATAACTATGGCTACACCTTC. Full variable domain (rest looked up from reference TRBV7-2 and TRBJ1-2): GAGVSQSPSNKVTEKGKDVELRCDPISGHTALYWYRQSLGQGLEFLIYFQGNSAPDKSGLPSDRFSAERTGGSVSTLTIQRTQQEDSAVYLCASSLRQVNNYGYTFGSGTRLTVV.

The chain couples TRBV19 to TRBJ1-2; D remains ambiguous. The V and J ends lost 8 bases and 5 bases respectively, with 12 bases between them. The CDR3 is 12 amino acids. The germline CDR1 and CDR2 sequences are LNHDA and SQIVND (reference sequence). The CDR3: CASSISLYGYTF. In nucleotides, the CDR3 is TGTGCCAGTTCTATCTCCCTATATGGCTACACCTTC.

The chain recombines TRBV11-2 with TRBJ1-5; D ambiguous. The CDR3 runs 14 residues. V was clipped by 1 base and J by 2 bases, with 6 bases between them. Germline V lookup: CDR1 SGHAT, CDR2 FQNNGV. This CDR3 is CASSLGARNQPQHF. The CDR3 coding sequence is TGTGCCAGCAGCTTAGGGGCCCGCAATCAGCCCCAGCATTTT.

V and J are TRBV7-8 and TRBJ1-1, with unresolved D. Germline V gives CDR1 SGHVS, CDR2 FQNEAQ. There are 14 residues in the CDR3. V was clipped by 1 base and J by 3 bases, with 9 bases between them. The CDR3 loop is CASSLEAGDTEAFF. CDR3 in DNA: TGTGCCAGCAGCTTAGAGGCTGGGGACACTGAAGCTTTCTTT.

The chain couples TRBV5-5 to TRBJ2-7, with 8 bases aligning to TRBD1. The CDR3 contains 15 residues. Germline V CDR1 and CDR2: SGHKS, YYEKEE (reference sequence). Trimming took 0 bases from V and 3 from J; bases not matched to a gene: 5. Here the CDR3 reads CASSLVTGGSYEQYV. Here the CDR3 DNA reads TGTGCCAGCAGCTTGGTTACAGGGGGTAGCTACGAGCAGTACGTC.

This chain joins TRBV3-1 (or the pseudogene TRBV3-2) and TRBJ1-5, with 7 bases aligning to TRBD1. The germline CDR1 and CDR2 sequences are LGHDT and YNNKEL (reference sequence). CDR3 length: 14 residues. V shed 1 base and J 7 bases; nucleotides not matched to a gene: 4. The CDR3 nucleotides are TGTGCCAGCAGCCAAGCGACAGGGCGACAGCCCCAGCATTTT. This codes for CASSQATGRQPQHF.

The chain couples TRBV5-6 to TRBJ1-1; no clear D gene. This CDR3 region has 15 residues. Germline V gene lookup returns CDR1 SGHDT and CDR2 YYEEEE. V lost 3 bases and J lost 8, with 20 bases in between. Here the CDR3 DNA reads TGTGCCAGCAGCTCGTGGCGCGACCTTGGGATGGAAGCTTTCTTT. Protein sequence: CASSSWRDLGMEAFF.

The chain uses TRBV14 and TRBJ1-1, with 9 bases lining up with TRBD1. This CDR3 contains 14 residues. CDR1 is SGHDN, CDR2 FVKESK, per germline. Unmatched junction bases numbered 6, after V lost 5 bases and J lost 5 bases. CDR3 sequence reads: CASSGTGGGTEAFF. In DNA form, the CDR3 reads TGTGCCAGCAGCGGTACAGGGGGCGGGACTGAAGCTTTCTTT.

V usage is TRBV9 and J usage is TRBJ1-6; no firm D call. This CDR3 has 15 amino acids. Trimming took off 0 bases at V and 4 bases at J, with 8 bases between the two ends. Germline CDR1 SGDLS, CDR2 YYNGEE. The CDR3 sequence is CASSVAWEYNSPLHF. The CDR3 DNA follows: TGTGCCAGCAGCGTAGCTTGGGAGTATAATTCACCCCTCCACTTT.

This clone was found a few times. CDR3 residues: CASSTRAGGEETQYF. DNA for the CDR3: TGTGCCAGCAGCACTCGAGCGGGGGGGGAGGAGACCCAGTACTTC. The V call is TRBV7-2, the J call TRBJ2-5; 10 nucleotides align to TRBD2. V shed 5 bases, J shed 5 bases, and the junction held 8 bases outside the gene matches. Germline CDR1 and CDR2: SGHTA and FQGNSA. This CDR3 has 15 residues.

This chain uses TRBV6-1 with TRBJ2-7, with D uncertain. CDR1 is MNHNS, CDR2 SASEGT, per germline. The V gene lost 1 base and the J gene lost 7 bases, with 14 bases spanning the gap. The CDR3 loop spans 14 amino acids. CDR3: CASSEVPSVREQYV. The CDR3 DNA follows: TGTGCCAGCAGTGAAGTACCGTCTGTGAGAGAGCAGTACGTC.

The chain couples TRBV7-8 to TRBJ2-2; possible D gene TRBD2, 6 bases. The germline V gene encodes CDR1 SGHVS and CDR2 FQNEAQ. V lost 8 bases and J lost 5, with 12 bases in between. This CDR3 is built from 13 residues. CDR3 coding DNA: TGTGCCAGCGGAGGGAGTGGAACCGGGGAGCTGTTTTTT. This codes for CASGGSGTGELFF.

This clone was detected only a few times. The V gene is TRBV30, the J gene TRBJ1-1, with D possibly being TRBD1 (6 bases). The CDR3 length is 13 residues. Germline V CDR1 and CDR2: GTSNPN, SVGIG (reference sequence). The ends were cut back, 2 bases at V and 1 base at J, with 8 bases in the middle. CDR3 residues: CAWSRTANTEAFF. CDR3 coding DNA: TGTGCCTGGAGTCGGACAGCGAACACTGAAGCTTTCTTT. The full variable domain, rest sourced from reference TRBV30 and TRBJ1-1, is SQTIHQWPATLVQPVGSPLSLECTVEGTSNPNLYWYRQAAGRGLQLLFYSVGIGQISSEVPQNLSASRPQDRQFILSSKKLLLSDSGFYLCAWSRTANTEAFFGQGTRLTVV.

This chain's CDR3 is CASSIRGQGPLNEQFF. The CDR3 nucleotides are TGTGCCAGTAGTATCCGGGGACAGGGGCCCTTGAATGAGCAGTTCTTC. V gene TRBV19 combines with J gene TRBJ2-1, with 10 bases identical to TRBD1. The CDR3 is 16 amino acids. The trim removed 3 bases at V and 7 bases at J, leaving 9 bases unmatched. Per germline, CDR1 LNHDA and CDR2 SQIVND (reference sequence).

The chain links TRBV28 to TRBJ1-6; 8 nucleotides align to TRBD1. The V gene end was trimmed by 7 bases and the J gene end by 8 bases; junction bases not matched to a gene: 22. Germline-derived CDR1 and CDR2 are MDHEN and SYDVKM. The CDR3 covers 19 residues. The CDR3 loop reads CASTNPAGQEGWIDSPLHF. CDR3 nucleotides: TGTGCCAGCACAAACCCCGCGGGACAGGAGGGGTGGATAGATTCACCCCTCCACTTT.

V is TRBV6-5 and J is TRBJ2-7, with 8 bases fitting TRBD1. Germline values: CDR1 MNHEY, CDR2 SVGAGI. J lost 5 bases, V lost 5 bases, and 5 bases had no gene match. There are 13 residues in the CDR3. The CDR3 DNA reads TGTGCCAGCAGTCTGGACAGGGAAGACGAGCAGTACTTC. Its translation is CASSLDREDEQYF.

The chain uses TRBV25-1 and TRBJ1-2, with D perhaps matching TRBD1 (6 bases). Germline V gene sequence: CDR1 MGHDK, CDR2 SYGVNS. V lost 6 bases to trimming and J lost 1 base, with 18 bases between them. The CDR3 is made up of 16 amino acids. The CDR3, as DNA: TGTGCCAGCAGGGCTTGGGGGGGCACCAATAACTATGGCTACACCTTC. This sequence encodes CASRAWGGTNNYGYTF.

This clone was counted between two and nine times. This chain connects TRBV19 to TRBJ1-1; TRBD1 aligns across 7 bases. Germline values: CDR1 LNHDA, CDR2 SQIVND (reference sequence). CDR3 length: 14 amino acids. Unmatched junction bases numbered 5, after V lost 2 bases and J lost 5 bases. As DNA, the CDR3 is TGTGCCAGTAGTATACAGGGGGGAAGTACTGAAGCTTTCTTT. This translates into CASSIQGGSTEAFF.

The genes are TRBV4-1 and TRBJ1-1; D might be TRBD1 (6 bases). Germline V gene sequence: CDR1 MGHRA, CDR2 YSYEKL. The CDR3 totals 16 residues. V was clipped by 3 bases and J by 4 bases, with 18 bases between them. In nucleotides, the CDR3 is TGCGCCAGCAGCCACCCAGGGGCAGGGAGGGCCACTGAAGCTTTCTTT. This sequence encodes CASSHPGAGRATEAFF.

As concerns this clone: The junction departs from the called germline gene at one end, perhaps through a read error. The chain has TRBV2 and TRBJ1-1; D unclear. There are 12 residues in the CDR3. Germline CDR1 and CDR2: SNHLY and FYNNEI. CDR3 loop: CASSEDNSKAFF. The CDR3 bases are TGTGCCAGCAGCGAAGACAACTCTAAAGCTTTCTTT.

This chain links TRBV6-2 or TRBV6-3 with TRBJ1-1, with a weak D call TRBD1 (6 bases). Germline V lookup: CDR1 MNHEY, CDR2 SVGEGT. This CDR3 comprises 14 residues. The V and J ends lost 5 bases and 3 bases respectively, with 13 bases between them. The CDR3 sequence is CASSSGYRDTEAFF. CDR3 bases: TGTGCCAGCAGTAGCGGGTACAGGGACACTGAAGCTTTCTTT.

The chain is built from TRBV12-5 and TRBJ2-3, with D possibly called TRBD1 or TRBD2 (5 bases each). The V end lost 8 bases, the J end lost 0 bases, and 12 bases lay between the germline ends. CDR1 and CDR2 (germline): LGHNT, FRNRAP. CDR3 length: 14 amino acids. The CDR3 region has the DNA TGTGCTAGTAAACCGGGACGGAGCACAGATACGCAGTATTTT. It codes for CASKPGRSTDTQYF.

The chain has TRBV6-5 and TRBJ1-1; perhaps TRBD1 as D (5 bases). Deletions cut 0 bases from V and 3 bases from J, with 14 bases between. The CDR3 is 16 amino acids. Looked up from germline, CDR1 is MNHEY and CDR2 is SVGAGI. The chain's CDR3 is CASSYSVRGGHTEAFF. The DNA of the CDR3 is TGTGCCAGCAGTTACTCAGTAAGGGGTGGGCACACTGAAGCTTTCTTT.

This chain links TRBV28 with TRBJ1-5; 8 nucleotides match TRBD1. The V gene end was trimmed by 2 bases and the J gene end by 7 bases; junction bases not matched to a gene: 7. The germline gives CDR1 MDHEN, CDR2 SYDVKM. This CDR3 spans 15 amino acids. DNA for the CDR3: TGTGCCAGCAGTTTAGACAGGGGTGTTTTCCAGCCCCAGCATTTT. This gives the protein CASSLDRGVFQPQHF.

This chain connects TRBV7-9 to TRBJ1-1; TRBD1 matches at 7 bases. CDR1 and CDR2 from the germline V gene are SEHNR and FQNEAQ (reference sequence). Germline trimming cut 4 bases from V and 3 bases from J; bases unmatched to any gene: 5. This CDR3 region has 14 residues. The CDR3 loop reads CASSSTGEDTEAFF. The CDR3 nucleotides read TGTGCCAGCAGCTCTACAGGGGAAGACACTGAAGCTTTCTTT.